The clone carrying this T cell receptor beta chain has only one observation. Its antigen is as yet unknown. These data belong to a study of OX40 agonist ivuxolimab in advanced cancers. For the study at large: Patients were infused with ivuxolimab every 2 weeks at 0.01 to 10 mg/kg. Two patients with cutaneous melanoma and one with hepatocellular carcinoma, three in total, showed partial responses. General study results and limits: By week 6 at 0.1 to 3.0 mg/kg, blood CD4+ and CD8+ T cells had expanded clonally.

Clones were sequenced by immunoSEQ multiplex PCR, and TCRdb holds only the in-frame ones, with some missing. Of 55,000 to 70,000 clones listed, roughly 84% are singletons. This CDR3 spans 14 amino acids. Germline lookup yields CDR1 MDHEN and CDR2 SYDVKM. The V end was cut by 4 bases, the J end by 3 bases, with 9 bases between. The chain is built from TRBV28 and TRBJ1-4; D perhaps matches TRBD1 (6 bases). This receptor was taken from an adult with an advanced solid tumor such as melanoma, head and neck, liver or kidney cancer. The sample in question was CD4+ or CD8+ T cells sorted from blood, obtained in a trial of the OX40 agonist ivuxolimab. CDR3 DNA sequence: TGTGCCAGCAGTTCGACAGGACCTAATGAAAAACTGTTTTTT. This encodes CASSSTGPNEKLFF.